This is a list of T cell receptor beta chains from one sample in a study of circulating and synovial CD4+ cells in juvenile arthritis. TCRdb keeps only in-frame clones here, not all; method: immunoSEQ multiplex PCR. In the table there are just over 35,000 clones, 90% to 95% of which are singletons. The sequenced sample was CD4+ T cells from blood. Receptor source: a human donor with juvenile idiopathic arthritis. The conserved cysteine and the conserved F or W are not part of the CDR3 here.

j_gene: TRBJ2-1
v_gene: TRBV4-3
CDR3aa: ASSQELAGARDGEQF

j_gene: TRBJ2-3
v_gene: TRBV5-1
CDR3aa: ASSYGGTDTQY

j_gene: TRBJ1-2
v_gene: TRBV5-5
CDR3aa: ASSLGGQGTNYGYT

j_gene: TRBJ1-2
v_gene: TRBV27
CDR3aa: ASSWDRGGGYT

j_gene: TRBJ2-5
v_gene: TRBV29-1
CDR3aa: SVHRDRGITQY

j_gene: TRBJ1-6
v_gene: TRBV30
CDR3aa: AWRPRPGGSLH

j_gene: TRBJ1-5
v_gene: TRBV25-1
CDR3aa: ASKEGNQPQH

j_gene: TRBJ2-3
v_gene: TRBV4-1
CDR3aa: ASSQREQRPGTDTQY

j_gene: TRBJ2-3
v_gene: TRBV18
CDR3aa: ASSIGTGTDTQY

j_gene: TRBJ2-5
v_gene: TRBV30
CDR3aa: AWSRGQNLLVEQY

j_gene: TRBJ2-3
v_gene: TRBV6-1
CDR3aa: ASSRGRGHTDTQY

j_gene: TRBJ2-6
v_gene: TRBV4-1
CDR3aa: ASSQVVSSGANVLT

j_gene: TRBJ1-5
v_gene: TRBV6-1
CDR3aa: ASSEGQGAQPQH

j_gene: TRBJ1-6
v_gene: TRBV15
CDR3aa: ATSRDPGSSYNSPLH

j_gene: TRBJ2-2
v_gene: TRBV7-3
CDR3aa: ASSPKDGTGELF

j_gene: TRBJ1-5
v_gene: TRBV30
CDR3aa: AWSVLGQGGQPQH

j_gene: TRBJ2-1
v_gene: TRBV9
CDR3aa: ASSVGQGNEQF

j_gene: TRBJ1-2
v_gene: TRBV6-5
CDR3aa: ASSADSGPYGYT

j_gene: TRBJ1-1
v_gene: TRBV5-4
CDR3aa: ASSPDRARNTEAF

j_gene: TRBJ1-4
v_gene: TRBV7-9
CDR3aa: ASTLNTGNEKLF

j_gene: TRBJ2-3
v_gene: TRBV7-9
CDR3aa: ASSLPTSGGAEYTQY

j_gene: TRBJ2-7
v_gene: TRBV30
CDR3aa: AHRQGRGEQY

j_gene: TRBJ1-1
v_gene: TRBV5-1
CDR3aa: ASSLQGSNTEAF

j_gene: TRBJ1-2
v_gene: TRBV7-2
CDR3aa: ASSSAWDRKNYGYT

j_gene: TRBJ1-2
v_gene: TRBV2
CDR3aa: ASRLQGAKGYT

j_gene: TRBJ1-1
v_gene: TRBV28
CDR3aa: ATQLQGGTEAF

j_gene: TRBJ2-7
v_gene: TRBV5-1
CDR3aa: ASSLAGREQY

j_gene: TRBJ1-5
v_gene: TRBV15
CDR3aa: ATSTPGQGNQPQH

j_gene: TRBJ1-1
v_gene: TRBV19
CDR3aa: ASSTIPGNTEAF

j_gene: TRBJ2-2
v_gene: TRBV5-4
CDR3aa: ASSLDRRESGELF

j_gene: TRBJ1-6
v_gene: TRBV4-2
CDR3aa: ASSQNRERAYNSPLH

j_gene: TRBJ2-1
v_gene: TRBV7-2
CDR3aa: ASSSRQVHEQF

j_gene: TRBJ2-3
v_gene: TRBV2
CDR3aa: ASSGEGVPTSGGTSTDTQY

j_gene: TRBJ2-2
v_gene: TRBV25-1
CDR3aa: ASSEERSGTGELF

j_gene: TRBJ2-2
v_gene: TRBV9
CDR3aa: ASSVGMAGGTGELF

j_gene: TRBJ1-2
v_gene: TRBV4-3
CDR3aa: ASSQGEARGYT

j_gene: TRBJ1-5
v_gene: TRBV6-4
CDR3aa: ASSEAGGNQPQH

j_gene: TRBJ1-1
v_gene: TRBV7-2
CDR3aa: ASKGGGALNTEAF

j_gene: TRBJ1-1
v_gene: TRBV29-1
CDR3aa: SVESVGREGTEAF

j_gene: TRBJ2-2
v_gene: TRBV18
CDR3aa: ASSPRDTGELF

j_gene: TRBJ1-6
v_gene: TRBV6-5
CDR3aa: ATSQGSFTPLH

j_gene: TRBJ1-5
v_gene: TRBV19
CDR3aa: ASSQTGTGSLYSNQPQH

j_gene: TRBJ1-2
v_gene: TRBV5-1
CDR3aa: ASHQGVTNYGYT

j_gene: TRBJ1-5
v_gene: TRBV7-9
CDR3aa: ASSSDRVETNQPQH

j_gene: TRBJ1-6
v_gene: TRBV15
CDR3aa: ATSRDRRRGSPLH

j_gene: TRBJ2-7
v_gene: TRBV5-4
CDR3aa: ASSSSGQAYEQY

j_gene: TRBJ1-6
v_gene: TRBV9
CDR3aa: ASSVGTGPSPLH

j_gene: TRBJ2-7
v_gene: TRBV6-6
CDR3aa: ASSYNADSFSYEQY

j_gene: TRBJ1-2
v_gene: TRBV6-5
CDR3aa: ASKPGGAGYGYT

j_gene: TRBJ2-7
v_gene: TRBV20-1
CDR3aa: SARIAREQY

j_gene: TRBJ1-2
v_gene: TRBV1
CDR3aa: TSSPSGQGANYGYT

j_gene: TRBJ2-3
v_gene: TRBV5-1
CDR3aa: ASSLSRTSNSDTQY

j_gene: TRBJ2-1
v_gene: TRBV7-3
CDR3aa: ASSFGTGVNEQF

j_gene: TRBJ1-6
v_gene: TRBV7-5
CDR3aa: ARSSTTGAVNSPLH

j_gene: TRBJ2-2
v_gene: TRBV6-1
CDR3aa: ASSLAGGWTGELF

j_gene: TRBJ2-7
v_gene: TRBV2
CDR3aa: ASSVRSGASYEQY

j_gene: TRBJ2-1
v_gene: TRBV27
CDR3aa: ASSLSGSGTLTSYNEQF

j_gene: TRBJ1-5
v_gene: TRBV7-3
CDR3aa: ASSLAGDQPQH

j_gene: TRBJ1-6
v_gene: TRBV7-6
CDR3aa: ASSLRTANSPLH

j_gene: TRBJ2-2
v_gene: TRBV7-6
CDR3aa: ASSLVPPSGGYGGELF